Described below is a single TCR beta chain sequence and its context. The CDR3 runs to 16 residues. The V and J ends lost 2 bases and 5 bases, in that order; junction bases with no gene match: 7. The germline CDR1 and CDR2 sequences are SGHRS and YFSETQ. These data are taken from a study of blood T cell repertoires in COVID-19. About the research overall: The cDNA or gDNA used as material had been derived from T cells, B-cell-depleted T cells, or PBMCs.

TCRdb keeps only in-frame clones here, not all; method: immunoSEQ multiplex PCR. The sample gives under 400,000 clones, 90% of which show up once; 6.5% is in the top ten. This clonotype originated in a young man with active or convalescent COVID-19. The genes are TRBV5-1 and TRBJ2-1; TRBD1 matches 10 bases. Material for sequencing was peripheral blood. The CDR3 coding sequence is TGCGCCAGCAGCTTTAACCGGGACAGGGGTCACAATGAGCAGTTCTTC. Translation: CASSFNRDRGHNEQFF.